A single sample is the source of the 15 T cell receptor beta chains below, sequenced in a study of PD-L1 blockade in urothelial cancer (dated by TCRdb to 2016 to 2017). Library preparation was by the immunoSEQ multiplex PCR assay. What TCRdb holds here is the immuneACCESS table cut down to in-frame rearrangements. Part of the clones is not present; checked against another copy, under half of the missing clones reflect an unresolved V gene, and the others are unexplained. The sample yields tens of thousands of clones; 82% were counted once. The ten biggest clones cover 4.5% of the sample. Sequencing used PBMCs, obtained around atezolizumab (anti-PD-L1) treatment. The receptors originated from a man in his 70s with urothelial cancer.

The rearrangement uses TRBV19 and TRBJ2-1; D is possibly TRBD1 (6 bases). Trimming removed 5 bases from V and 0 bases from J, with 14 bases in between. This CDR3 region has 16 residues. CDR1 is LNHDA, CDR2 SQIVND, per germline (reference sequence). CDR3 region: CASSDITGFSYNEQFF. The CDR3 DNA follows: TGTGCCAGTAGTGACATAACAGGGTTCTCCTACAATGAGCAGTTCTTC.

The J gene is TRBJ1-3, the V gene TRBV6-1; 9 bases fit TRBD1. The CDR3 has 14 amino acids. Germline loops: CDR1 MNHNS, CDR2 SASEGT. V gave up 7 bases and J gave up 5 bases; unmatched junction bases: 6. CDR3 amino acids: CASTRQGERNTIYF. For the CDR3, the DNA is TGTGCCAGCACAAGACAGGGGGAAAGAAACACCATATATTTT.

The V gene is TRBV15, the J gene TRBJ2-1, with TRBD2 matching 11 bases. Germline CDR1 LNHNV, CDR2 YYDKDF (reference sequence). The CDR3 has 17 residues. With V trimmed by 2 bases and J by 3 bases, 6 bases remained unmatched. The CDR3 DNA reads TGTGCCACCAGCAGAACACTAGCGGGAGTACGCTACAATGAGCAGTTCTTC. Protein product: CATSRTLAGVRYNEQFF.

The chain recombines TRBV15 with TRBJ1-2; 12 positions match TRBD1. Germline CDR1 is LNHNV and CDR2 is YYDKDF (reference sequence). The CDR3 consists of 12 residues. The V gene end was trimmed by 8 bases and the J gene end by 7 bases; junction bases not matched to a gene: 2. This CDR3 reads CATGTGGLGYTF. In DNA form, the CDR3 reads TGTGCCACCGGGACAGGGGGCCTTGGCTACACCTTC.

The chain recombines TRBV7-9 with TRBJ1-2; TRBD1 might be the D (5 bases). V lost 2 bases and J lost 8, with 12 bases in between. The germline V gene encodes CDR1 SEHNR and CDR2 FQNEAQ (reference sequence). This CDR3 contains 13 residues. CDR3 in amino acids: CASSLRGEGGYTF. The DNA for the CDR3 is TGTGCCAGCAGCTTACGGGGGGAAGGAGGCTACACCTTC.

CDR3 DNA: TGCGCCAGCAGCCTGTGGACAGGGTATGGCTACACCTTC. Its translation: CASSLWTGYGYTF. This sequence joins TRBV5-1 and TRBJ1-2, with TRBD1 matching 8 bases. The ends lost 4 bases at V and 5 bases at J; junction bases unmatched: 4. CDR3 length: 13 residues. CDR1 and CDR2 from the germline V gene are SGHRS and YFSETQ.

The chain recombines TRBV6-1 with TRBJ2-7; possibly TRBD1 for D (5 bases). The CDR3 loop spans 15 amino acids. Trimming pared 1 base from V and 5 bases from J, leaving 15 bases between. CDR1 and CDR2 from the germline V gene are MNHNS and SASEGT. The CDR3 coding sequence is TGTGCCAGCAGTGAAGAGTCGGCAGGGAAGCACGAGCAGTACTTC. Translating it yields CASSEESAGKHEQYF.

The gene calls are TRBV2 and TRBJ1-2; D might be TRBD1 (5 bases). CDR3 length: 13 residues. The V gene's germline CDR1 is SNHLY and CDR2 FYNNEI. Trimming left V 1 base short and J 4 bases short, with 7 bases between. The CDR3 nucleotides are TGTGCCAGCAGTGAAGGGACATTCTATGGCTACACCTTC. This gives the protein CASSEGTFYGYTF.

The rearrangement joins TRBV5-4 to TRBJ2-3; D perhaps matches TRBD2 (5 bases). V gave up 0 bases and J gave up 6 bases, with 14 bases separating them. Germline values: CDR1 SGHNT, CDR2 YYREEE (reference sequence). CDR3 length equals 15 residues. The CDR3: CASSLGGSLRDTQYF. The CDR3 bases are TGTGCCAGCAGCTTGGGTGGGAGCCTTCGGGATACGCAGTATTTT.

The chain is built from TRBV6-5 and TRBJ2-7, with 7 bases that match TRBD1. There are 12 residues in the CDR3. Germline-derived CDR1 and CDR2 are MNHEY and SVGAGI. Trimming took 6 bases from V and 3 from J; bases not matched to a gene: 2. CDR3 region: CASRPGGYEQYF. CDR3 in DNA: TGTGCCAGCAGGCCAGGGGGCTACGAGCAGTACTTC.

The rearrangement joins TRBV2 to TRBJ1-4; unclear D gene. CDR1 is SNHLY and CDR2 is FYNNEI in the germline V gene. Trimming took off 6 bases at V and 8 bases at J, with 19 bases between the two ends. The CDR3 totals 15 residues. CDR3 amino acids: CASSAGITMGEKLFF. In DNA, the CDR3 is TGTGCCAGCAGCGCCGGGATAACTATGGGGGAAAAACTGTTTTTT.

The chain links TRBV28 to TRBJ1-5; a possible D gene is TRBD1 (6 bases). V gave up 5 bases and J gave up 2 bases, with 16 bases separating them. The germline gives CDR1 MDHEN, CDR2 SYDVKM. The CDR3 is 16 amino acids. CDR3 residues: CASSPGQFPGNQPQHF. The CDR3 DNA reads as TGTGCCAGCAGTCCCGGACAGTTCCCGGGCAATCAGCCCCAGCATTTT. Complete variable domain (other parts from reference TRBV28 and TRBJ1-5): DVKVTQSSRYLVKRTGEKVFLECVQDMDHENMFWYRQDPGLGLRLIYFSYDVKMKEKGDIPEGYSVSREKKERFSLILESASTNQTSMYLCASSPGQFPGNQPQHFGDGTRLSIL.

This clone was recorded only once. The CDR3 coding sequence is TGTGCAAGTCGCTTAGTAAAAGGAGACAGGGGCGGCAATCAGCCCCAGCATTTT. Translating gives CASRLVKGDRGGNQPQHF. The chain combines TRBV12-2 with TRBJ1-5; the D call TRBD1 from the table was never checked on the DNA. TRBV12-2 represents a pseudogene. This CDR3 spans 18 amino acids.

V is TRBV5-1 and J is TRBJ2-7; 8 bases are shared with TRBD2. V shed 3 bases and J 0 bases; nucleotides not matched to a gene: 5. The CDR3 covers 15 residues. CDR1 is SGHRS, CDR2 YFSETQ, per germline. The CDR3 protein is CASSSGLAFSYEQYF. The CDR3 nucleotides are TGCGCCAGCAGCTCCGGACTAGCCTTCTCCTACGAGCAGTACTTC.

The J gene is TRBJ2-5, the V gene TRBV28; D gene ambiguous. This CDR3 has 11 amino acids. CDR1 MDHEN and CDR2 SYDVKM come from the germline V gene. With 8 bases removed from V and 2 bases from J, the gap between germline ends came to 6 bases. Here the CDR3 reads CASATQETQYF. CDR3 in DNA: TGTGCCAGCGCAACACAAGAGACCCAGTACTTC.